The clone carrying this TCR beta chain was counted a few times. The data are from a study of blood T cell repertoires in COVID-19. About the research overall: T cells, B-cell-depleted T cells, or PBMCs supplied cDNA or gDNA.

In the study's own analysis: By means of reference gene primer amplification, nucleated cell counts were estimated. Generated by immunoSEQ multiplex PCR, the TCRdb table keeps only in-frame clones and is missing some. That table supplies the V and J calls and clone size; D and trimming were determined from the DNA. The data contain approximately 160,000 clones, about nine tenths of them seen just once; the ten biggest clones take up 4%. Germline lookup yields CDR1 SGHVS and CDR2 FNYEAQ. V was pared by 5 bases and J by 5 bases, with 7 bases of the junction left unmatched. The CDR3 sequence is 15 residues long.

The chain joins TRBV7-6 to TRBJ2-1, with 9 bases lining up with TRBD2. The source of this sequence is a woman aged 70-85 years with acute or convalescent COVID-19. The material sequenced was peripheral blood. The CDR3 nucleotides read TGTGCCAGCAGCCCTATAGCGGGGGCCGACAATGAGCAGTTCTTC. Translation: CASSPIAGADNEQFF.